This T cell receptor beta chain derives from a study of blood T cell repertoires in COVID-19. Study overall: PBMCs, B-cell-depleted T cells, or T cells provided the cDNA or gDNA that made up the material.

The CDR3 is 14 residues long. Germline-derived CDR1 and CDR2 are MNHEY and SMNVEV (reference sequence). J was trimmed by 5 bases and V by 6 bases; bases with no gene match: 7. Produced via immunoSEQ multiplex PCR; TCRdb's table is partial and in-frame only. The sample has tens of thousands of clones, roughly 90% seen once; the top ten hold more than 4.5%. The chain is built from TRBV27 and TRBJ2-7, with 10 bases lining up with TRBD1. The sample comprised peripheral blood. The clonotype originates from a man between 60 and 75 years old with COVID-19, enrolled during active disease. The CDR3 region has the DNA TGTGCCAGCAGGGGGGGACAGGGGATACACGAGCAGTACTTC. It is translated as CASRGGQGIHEQYF.